This T cell receptor (beta chain) stems from a study of T cells after yellow fever vaccination (dated by TCRdb to the late 2010s). For the wider study: The SMART-Seq v4 Ultra Low Input RNA kit was used to prepare libraries from fractions with low cell numbers. To follow T-cell clones before and after both primary and booster YFV17D yellow fever vaccination, bulk TCR alpha and beta repertoires underwent longitudinal sequencing. Two healthy male donors made up the cohort, one aged 18 to 30 years and the other aged 30 to 39 years. Blood was collected at multiple timepoints before and after primary and secondary immunization, and bulk PBMC replicates and cell subsets were isolated. Results the study describes overall, beyond this receptor: Only two donors were included in the study, so the extent to which the findings can be generalized is limited. Compared with the primary T-cell response, the secondary T-cell response was weaker but faster, peaking on day 5 rather than day 15. Computational filtering was needed because FACS-sorted repertoires could contain abundant contaminating clonotypes from the bulk population. After the booster, most clones that had expanded after primary vaccination were detected again (around 96% of CD4 and around 88% of CD8), suggesting broad maintenance of memory. A small share of clonotypes occurred in both CD4 and CD8 compartments, likely arising from convergent recombination.

The CDR3, from cysteine to phenylalanine, totals 19 residues. The kept DNA is CDR3 alone, 57 bases in frame from the first base. Cut back by 3 bases and 3 bases, the V and J ends lie 27 bases apart. The CDR1 and CDR2 encoded by the germline V gene are SGDLS and YYNGEE. The intended sense of this specimen's treatment or condition label: live attenuated yellow fever vaccine strain. PBMCs were isolated from peripheral blood using a standard Ficoll-Paque protocol. Dynabeads CD4 and CD8 positive selection kits were used to isolate the CD4 and CD8 T-cell fractions. TriZol was used to extract RNA from bulk PBMCs, CD4 and CD8 fractions, and dextramer-positive and dextramer-negative fractions. This clonotype has ten or more counts. Its cognate antigen has yet to be identified. Nothing much larger sits one base from this clone, and base qualities are not available. TCR cDNA was synthesized by 5'RACE template switching, through which a universal primer site and unique molecular identifiers were introduced. cDNA synthesis was primed from both the TCR alpha and TCR beta constant segments. Libraries were amplified in two PCR steps, with sample barcodes and sequencing adapters added in the second step. Sequencing of libraries was performed on Illumina HiSeq 2500 (2x100 bp) or NovaSeq (2x150 bp). As for the authors' bioinformatics: Reads were demultiplexed and collapsed into UMI consensus sequences with MIGEC, and V(D)J alignment was performed with MiXCR. Vaccine-responding clonotypes were identified with edgeR using replicate PBMC samples, with FDR below 0.01 and a log2 fold change above 5 up to day 15 being required. Bulk clonotypes were assigned CD4 or CD8 identity according to which sequenced CD4 or CD8 repertoire held them at higher abundance. Using fastp at Q25 and MiXCR, TCRdb reprocessed the public reads and kept productive beta chains. CDR3 protein sequences are deduplicated, and each keeps its most common genes and DNA. TCRdb's processing, not the authors' own work, is the source of the V and J calls. In this sample the table shows roughly 110,000 distinct CDR3 sequences, under 9% of which occur a single time. The top ten clones comprise about 25% of the sample.

In this chain, TRBV9 is recombined with TRBJ1-1; the D segment could be TRBD1, given 5 matching bases. Here the sequenced sample was CD8+ T cells sorted from PBMCs, taken 45 days after the yellow fever booster vaccination. The TCR comes from a man aged 25-45 years who received the YFV17D yellow fever vaccine. Here the CDR3 is given as CASSAASSLHRLQDTEAFF. The DNA sequence reads TGTGCCAGCAGCGCAGCCAGCTCTCTCCACAGGCTGCAGGACACTGAAGCTTTCTTT. The full variable domain, completed from the reference TRBV9 and TRBJ1-1 proteins outside the CDR3, reads DSGVTQTPKHLITATGQRVTLRCSPRSGDLSVYWYQQSLDQGLQFLIQYYNGEERAKGNILERFSAQQFPDLHSELNLSSLELGDSALYFCASSAASSLHRLQDTEAFFGQGTRLTVV.